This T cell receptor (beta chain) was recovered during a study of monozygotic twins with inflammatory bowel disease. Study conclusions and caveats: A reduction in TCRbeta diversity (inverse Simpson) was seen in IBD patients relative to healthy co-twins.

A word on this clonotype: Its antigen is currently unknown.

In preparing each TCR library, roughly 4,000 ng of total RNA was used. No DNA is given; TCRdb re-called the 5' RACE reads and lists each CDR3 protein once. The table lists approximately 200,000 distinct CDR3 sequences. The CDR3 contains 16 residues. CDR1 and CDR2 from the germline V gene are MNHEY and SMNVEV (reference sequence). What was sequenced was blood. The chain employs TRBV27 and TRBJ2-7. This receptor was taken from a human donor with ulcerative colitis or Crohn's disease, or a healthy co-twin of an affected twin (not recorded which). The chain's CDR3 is CASSTKVASPSYEQYF.